This T cell receptor beta chain comes out of a study of neoadjuvant anti-PD-1 for oral cavity cancer. This clone counts as medium-sized. Its specificity is not known. Sequenced by immunoSEQ multiplex PCR; TCRdb stores in-frame clones only, minus some. The table lists around 60,000 clones, 65% to 85% of them singletons. After removal of 3 bases from V and 5 bases from J, the junction contained 12 bases not matched to a gene. Germline CDR1 and CDR2: SGHDN and FVKESK. The CDR3 extends over 16 amino acids. General observations from the study: After neoadjuvant nivolumab, PBMC T cell clonality was significantly higher in non-responders than responders.

Sequences were derived from PBMCs, sampled before nivolumab (anti-PD-1) treatment. This TCR derives from a person aged 40 to 85 with oral cavity squamous cell carcinoma. This rearrangement joins TRBV14 to TRBJ1-2, with 7 bases that match TRBD1. As DNA, the CDR3 is TGTGCCAGCAGCCAGATCTCCGAGGGGGCCAGATATGGCTACACCTTC. It is translated as CASSQISEGARYGYTF.